This T cell receptor beta chain was sequenced for a study of T cells after yellow fever vaccination. As for the study in general: SMART-Seq v4 Ultra Low Input served to prepare low-cell-number fractions. General study findings and limits: Once the booster was given, most primary-vaccination clones reappeared, at more than 95% for CD4 and over 85% for CD8. Some clonotypes, a small share, were shared between CD4 and CD8 compartments.

Trimming cost V 7 bases and J 2 bases, with 22 bases left between them. The CDR3 runs 17 residues. Germline values: CDR1 MGHDK, CDR2 SYGVNS. In making TCR cDNA, 5'RACE template switching added a universal primer site and UMIs to it. MiXCR was run by TCRdb on the 5' RACE reads, yielding one entry per CDR3 protein. The profile shows 250,000 or so distinct CDR3 sequences, more than 3.5% of them singletons. This clonotype was detected only once. Its matching antigen is unknown. A much larger clone differs by one base, so this may be a read error. The chain recombines TRBV25-1 with TRBJ2-3, with a possible D match to TRBD2 (5 bases). The receptor was isolated from a man aged 18 to 30 who received the YFV17D yellow fever vaccine. This specimen consisted of PBMCs, obtained 15 days after the yellow fever booster vaccination. DNA for the CDR3: TGTGCCAGCAATCAGTCCCCACGAGGGCCCCTCACAGATACGCAGTATTTT. Translating it yields CASNQSPRGPLTDTQYF.